A selection of T cell receptor beta chains follows, all from one sample in a study of blood T cell repertoires in COVID-19. Using immunoSEQ multiplex PCR, the repertoire was profiled, and TCRdb retains in-frame clones only, with some absent. The data show 450,000 to 500,000 clones, with 70% to 90% seen just once and 3% to 3.5% held by the top ten. The sequenced sample consisted of peripheral blood. The receptors originated from a human donor in a cohort sampled during active COVID-19. The CDR3 runs from the conserved cysteine through the conserved F or W. A D gene is named only where the DNA matches it firmly. A row's size may be missing; if present it is once, few, many or a size class.

j_call clone_size d_call v_call cdr3_nt cdr3_aa
TRBJ2-3 . TRBD2 TRBV28 TGTGCCAGCGACAGACTAGCGGGAGTAGTGACAGATACGCAGTATTTT CASDRLAGVVTDTQYF
TRBJ1-2 . . TRBV28 TGTGCCAGCAGTTTATTGGAACAGGGAACCTATGGCTACACCTTC CASSLLEQGTYGYTF
TRBJ1-1 . . TRBV12-3/TRBV12-4 TGTGCCAGCAGTTTAGGACTGTACACTGAAGCTTTCTTT CASSLGLYTEAFF
TRBJ1-2 . TRBD1 TRBV29-1 TGCAGCGTCCTACCGGGACAGGGCCGAAACTACACCTTC CSVLPGQGRNYTF
TRBJ2-5 . TRBD2 TRBV7-2 TGTGCCAGCAGCTTAGTGGGGCGGGGGGCAGTCGTAGAGACCCAGTACTTC CASSLVGRGAVVETQYF
TRBJ1-1 . TRBD1 TRBV18 TGTGCCAGCTTATATGACAGGGGGAGCACTGAAGCTTTCTTT CASLYDRGSTEAFF
TRBJ2-5 . . TRBV28 TGTGCCAGCAGTTTACGAGAGACCCAGTACTTC CASSLRETQYF
TRBJ2-1 . . TRBV6-5 TGTGCCAGCAGTAAGGAGAGGTCTAGGTACAATGAGCAGTTCTTC CASSKERSRYNEQFF
TRBJ2-7 once . TRBV11-3 TGTGCCAGCAGCCTTACTAGCTCCTACGAGCAGTACTTC CASSLTSSYEQYF
TRBJ1-1 . . TRBV7-3 TGTGCCAGCAGCCCGAGGGTTCACACTGAAGCTTTCTTT CASSPRVHTEAFF
TRBJ2-5 once TRBD2 TRBV28 TGTGCCATCCGGGACTACCCAGAAGAGACCCAGTACTTC CAIRDYPEETQYF
TRBJ1-2 few . TRBV30 TGTGCCTGGAGCGAGGGACGTTCGGGAGACTATGGCTACACCTTC CAWSEGRSGDYGYTF
TRBJ1-1 . . TRBV30 TGTGCCTGGAACAGGGACCATTGGGACACTGAAGCTTTCTTT CAWNRDHWDTEAFF
TRBJ2-3 . TRBD2 TRBV5-5 TGTGCCAGCAGCGTTCCTAGCGGGAGGAATCCCACAGATACGCAGTATTTT CASSVPSGRNPTDTQYF
TRBJ1-4 few TRBD1 TRBV9 TGTGCCAGCAGCGTAGGAAGAGGGGGCACTGAAAAACTGTTTTTT CASSVGRGGTEKLFF
TRBJ1-3 . TRBD1 TRBV9 TGTGCCAGCAGCGCCGGGGACAGGGCGATTAATGGAAACACCATATATTTT CASSAGDRAINGNTIYF
TRBJ1-3 . . TRBV3-1/TRBV3-2 TGTGCCAGCAGCCAATGGCGGGAGGGATCAGGAAACACCATATATTTT CASSQWREGSGNTIYF
TRBJ2-1 . TRBD2 TRBV6-1 TGTGCCAGCAGTGGAGACGGGACTAGCGGGACATATGAGCAGTTCTTC CASSGDGTSGTYEQFF
TRBJ1-1 . . TRBV19 TGTGCCAGTAGGACAACTTTGGACACTGAAGCTTTCTTT CASRTTLDTEAFF
TRBJ1-1 . TRBD1 TRBV29-1 TGCAGCGGACACAGGGGATTGAACACTGAAGCTTTCTTT CSGHRGLNTEAFF
TRBJ1-2 . . TRBV3-1/TRBV3-2 TGTGCCAGCAGCCCCAGTCGGACACTAAAGAACTATGGCTACACCTTC CASSPSRTLKNYGYTF
TRBJ2-1 . . TRBV10-3 TGTGCCATCAGTGTCGTCCAGGCCCCTGGGGAGCAGTTCTTC CAISVVQAPGEQFF
TRBJ1-2 . TRBD1 TRBV28 TGTGCCAGCAGTTTATCCCTAACATTACCGGGACAGGCCGGATATGGCTACACCTTC CASSLSLTLPGQAGYGYTF
TRBJ1-5 . . TRBV6-1 TGTGCCAGCAGTGAAACAGGTCGGCAGCCCCAGCATTTT CASSETGRQPQHF
TRBJ2-3 . TRBD2 TRBV6-4 TGTGCCAGCAGCCCACTAGCGGGAGGGCTCACAGATACGCAGTATTTT CASSPLAGGLTDTQYF
TRBJ2-7 few . TRBV30 TGTGCCTGGAGTTACTTGAAGCGCCCCTACGAGCAGTACTTC CAWSYLKRPYEQYF
TRBJ2-1 . . TRBV7-6 TGTGCCAGCAGCTTAGTATGGGGCTCCAACTACAATGAGCAGTTCTTC CASSLVWGSNYNEQFF
TRBJ2-4 . . TRBV30 TGTGCCTGGAGTCTCCCTATCCGACAGGTCTGGGGCAAAAACATTCAGTACTTC CAWSLPIRQVWGKNIQYF
TRBJ2-5 . . TRBV3-1/TRBV3-2 TGTGCCAGCAGCCACAACACAGGTCAGGAGACCCAGTACTTC CASSHNTGQETQYF
TRBJ1-6 . TRBD1 TRBV19 TGTGCCAGTAGTACCAGCGCTCCGGGACAGGGTAATTCACCCCTCCACTTT CASSTSAPGQGNSPLHF
TRBJ1-3 . TRBD1 TRBV5-5 TGTGCCAGCAGCGCAACCGGGACAGGTACTGGAAACACCATATATTTT CASSATGTGTGNTIYF
TRBJ1-5 few . TRBV7-9 TGTGCCAGCAGCTTAGCGGTCGGTTTAGATCAGCCCCAGCATTTT CASSLAVGLDQPQHF